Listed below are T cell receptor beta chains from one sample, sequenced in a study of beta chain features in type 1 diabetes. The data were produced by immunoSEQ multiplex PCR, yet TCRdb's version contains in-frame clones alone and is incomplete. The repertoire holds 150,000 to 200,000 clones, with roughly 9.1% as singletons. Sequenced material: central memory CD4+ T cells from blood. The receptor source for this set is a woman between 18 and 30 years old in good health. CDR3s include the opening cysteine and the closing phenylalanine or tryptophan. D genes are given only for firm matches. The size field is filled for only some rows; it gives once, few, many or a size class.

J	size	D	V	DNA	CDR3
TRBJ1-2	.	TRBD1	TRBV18	TGTGCCAGCTCACCACCGAAACGGACAGGTGGCTACACCTTC	CASSPPKRTGGYTF
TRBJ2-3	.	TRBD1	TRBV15	TGTGCCACCACCAAGGGGGCCTCAACAGATACGCAGTATTTT	CATTKGASTDTQYF
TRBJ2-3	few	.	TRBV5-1	TGCGCCAGCACCTCCGCGGAGGGGAGCACAGATACGCAGTATTTT	CASTSAEGSTDTQYF
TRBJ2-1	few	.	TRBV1	TGCACCAGCAGCCAAGTACGAGAAACTTCCTACAATGAGCAGTTCTTC	CTSSQVRETSYNEQFF
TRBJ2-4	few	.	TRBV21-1	TGTGCCAGCAGCAAAGGACAGGGGGGAAACATTCAGTACTTC	CASSKGQGGNIQYF
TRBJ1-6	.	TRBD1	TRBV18	TGTGCCAGCTCACAATCTCAGACAGGGAATAATTCACCCCTCCACTTT	CASSQSQTGNNSPLHF
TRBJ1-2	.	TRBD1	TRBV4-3	TGCGCCAGCAGCCAGCCTGGGACAGGGGGTGGGTATGGCTACACCTTC	CASSQPGTGGGYGYTF
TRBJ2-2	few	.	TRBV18	TGTGCCAGCTCCGCGACAGCCCCATACACCGGGGAGCTGTTTTTT	CASSATAPYTGELFF
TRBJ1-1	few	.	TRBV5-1	TGCGCCAGCAGCTTGGCCGCGGGTGGGACTGAAGCTTTCTTT	CASSLAAGGTEAFF
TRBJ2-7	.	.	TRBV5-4	TGTGCCAGCAGCTTGGGGTATTCCGGGACGGGGGATTCCGAGCAGTACTTC	CASSLGYSGTGDSEQYF
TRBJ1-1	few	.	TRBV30	TGTGCCTGGACTGGACAGCCGAACACTGAAGCTTTCTTT	CAWTGQPNTEAFF
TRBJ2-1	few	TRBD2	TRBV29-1	TGCAGCGTTCCCGGACTAGCGGGAACGGTTGAGCAGTTCTTC	CSVPGLAGTVEQFF
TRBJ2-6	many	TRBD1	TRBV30	TGTGCCTGGGGGACAGGCCACTCTGGGGCCAACGTCCTGACTTTC	CAWGTGHSGANVLTF
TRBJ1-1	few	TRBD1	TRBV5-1	TGCGCCAGCGGTCCGACAGGGGTTGTCACTGAAGCTTTCTTT	CASGPTGVVTEAFF
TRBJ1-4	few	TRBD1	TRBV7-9	TGTGCCAGCAGGGACGGGACAGGCGGAAAACTGTTTTTT	CASRDGTGGKLFF
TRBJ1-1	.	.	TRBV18	TGTGCCAGCTCAATAGCAAGGGCAGGGACTGAAGCTTTCTTT	CASSIARAGTEAFF
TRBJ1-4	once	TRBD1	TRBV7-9	TGTGCCAGCAGCCCTGGACAGGGGACAACTAATGAAAAACTGTTTTTT	CASSPGQGTTNEKLFF
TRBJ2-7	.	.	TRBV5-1	TGCGCCAGCAGCTTGGCGGACACAGCCTACGAGCAGTACTTC	CASSLADTAYEQYF
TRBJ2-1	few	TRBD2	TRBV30	TGTGCCTGGAGCAGCGGACTAGGAGGGGTAAGCTCCTACAATGAGCAGTTCTTC	CAWSSGLGGVSSYNEQFF
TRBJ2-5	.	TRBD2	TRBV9	TGTGCCAGCAGCCCTCGTAGCGGGAGGGATTACGAGACCCAGTACTTC	CASSPRSGRDYETQYF
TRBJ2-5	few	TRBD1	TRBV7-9	TGTGCCAGCAGCTTAGGAGACAGGGGGCATCGAGAGACCCAGTACTTC	CASSLGDRGHRETQYF
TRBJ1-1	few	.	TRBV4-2	TGTGCCAGCACCTTAGAGGGCAGGGGATCGGGAATGAACACTGAAGCTTTCTTT	CASTLEGRGSGMNTEAFF
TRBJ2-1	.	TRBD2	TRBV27	TGTGCCAGCAGTTTATCGATTGGACTAGCGGTCTACAATGAGCAGTTCTTC	CASSLSIGLAVYNEQFF
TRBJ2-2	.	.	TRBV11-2	TGTGCCAGCAGCGTACCTAGGAAGACCGGGGAGCTGTTTTTT	CASSVPRKTGELFF
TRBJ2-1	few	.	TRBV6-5	TGTGCCAGCAGTTACTCCCTGCTCGCGGACTACAATGAGCAGTTCTTC	CASSYSLLADYNEQFF
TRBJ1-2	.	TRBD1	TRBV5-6	TGTGCCAGCAGCTTTCCCCGGCCAGGGGGCAACTATGGCTACACCTTC	CASSFPRPGGNYGYTF
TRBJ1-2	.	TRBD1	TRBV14	TGTGCCAGCAGCCAAGACCCGGGACAGGTTGGCTACACCTTC	CASSQDPGQVGYTF
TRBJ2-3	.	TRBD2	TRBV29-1	TGCAGCGTTGAGACTAGCGGGGGGGCAGATACGCAGTATTTT	CSVETSGGADTQYF
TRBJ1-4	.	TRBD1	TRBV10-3	TGTGCCATCAGTGAACCGGGACAGGGCTCTCGGGAAAAACTGTTTTTT	CAISEPGQGSREKLFF
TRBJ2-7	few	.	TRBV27	TGTGCCAGCTCCTCTCAGTGGGCCGAGCAGTACTTC	CASSSQWAEQYF
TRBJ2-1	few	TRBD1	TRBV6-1	TGTGCCAGCATTCCAGGACAGGGGGCGTGGAATGAGCAGTTCTTC	CASIPGQGAWNEQFF
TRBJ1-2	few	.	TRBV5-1	TGCGCCAGCAGCTTGGGAGCAGGGGCCGATGGCTACACCTTC	CASSLGAGADGYTF
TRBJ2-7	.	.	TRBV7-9	TGTGCCAGCAGCTTAGGCGCGGGACAGAGCTACGAGCAGTACTTC	CASSLGAGQSYEQYF
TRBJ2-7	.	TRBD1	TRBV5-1	TGCGCCAGCGGCATAACCGGGACAGGGGTAGGTGCCGAGCAGTACTTC	CASGITGTGVGAEQYF
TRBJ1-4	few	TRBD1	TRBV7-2	TGTGCCAGCAGCCCCTGGGACAGGGGAAGTGAAAAACTGTTTTTT	CASSPWDRGSEKLFF
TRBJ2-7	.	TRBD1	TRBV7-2	TGTGCCAGCAGCTTACGACAGGGGTACGAGCAGTACTTC	CASSLRQGYEQYF
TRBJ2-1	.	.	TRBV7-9	TGTGCCAGCAGCTTAAGGGACTCCGATGAGCAGTTCTTC	CASSLRDSDEQFF
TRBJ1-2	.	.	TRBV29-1	TGCAGCGTTGAAGGAAGTGACAGCTATGGCTACACCTTC	CSVEGSDSYGYTF
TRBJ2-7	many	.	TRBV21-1	TGTGCCAGCAGAAGCGGGGGGTTGGACGAGCAGTACTTC	CASRSGGLDEQYF
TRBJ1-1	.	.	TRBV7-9	TGTGCCAGCAGCTTAACGGCCAGGGCCTCCCTGAACACTGAAGCTTTCTTT	CASSLTARASLNTEAFF
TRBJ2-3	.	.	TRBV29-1	TGCAGCGTCAGGACAGGCACAGATACGCAGTATTTT	CSVRTGTDTQYF
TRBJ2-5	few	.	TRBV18	TGTGCCAGCTCATTCCGGTTAGAAGAGACCCAGTACTTC	CASSFRLEETQYF
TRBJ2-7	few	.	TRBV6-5	TGTGCCAGCAGCGCTACGGGGGTAGGGCAGTACTTC	CASSATGVGQYF
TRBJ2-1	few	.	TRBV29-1	TGCAGCGTAGGGGGAAACAATGAGCAGTTCTTC	CSVGGNNEQFF
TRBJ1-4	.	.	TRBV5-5	TGTGCCAGCAGCCAAGAGCTAGGCGAAAAACTGTTTTTT	CASSQELGEKLFF
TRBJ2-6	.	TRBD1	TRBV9	TGTGCCAGCAGCGCGGCCGGGACAGGGACATACTCTGGGGCCAACGTCCTGACTTTC	CASSAAGTGTYSGANVLTF
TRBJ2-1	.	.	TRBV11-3	TGTGCCAGCAGCTCCCGGGACAAGGATTTCAATGAGCAGTTCTTC	CASSSRDKDFNEQFF
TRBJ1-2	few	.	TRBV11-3	TGTGCCAGCAGCTTACGGGGGGCGAGGGGCTACACCTTC	CASSLRGARGYTF
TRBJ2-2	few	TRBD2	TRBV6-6	TGTGCCAGCAGTTCGAGGACTAGCGGGAGCACCGGGGAGCTGTTTTTT	CASSSRTSGSTGELFF
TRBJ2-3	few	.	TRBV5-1	TGCGCCAGCAGCTTGGCTGGGCATGGCGGAGGAGATACGCAGTATTTT	CASSLAGHGGGDTQYF
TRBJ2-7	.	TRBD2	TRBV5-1	TGCGCCAGCAGCTTGGGACTAGCGGGAGGAACATACGAGCAGTACTTC	CASSLGLAGGTYEQYF